This is a list of T cell receptor beta chains from one sample in a study of shared clonotypes between healthy human individuals. Here immunoSEQ multiplex PCR was the method, and the copy in TCRdb shows in-frame clones only, minus some. Here the sample spans 1.4 million to 1.5 million clones, around 97% being singletons. Sequenced input: naive CD4+ T cells sorted from blood. The receptors were sampled from a man aged 25-40 years in good health. CDR3s leave out the opening cysteine and the closing phenylalanine or tryptophan. D genes are given only for firm matches.

v_call	d_call	j_call	cdr3_aa
TRBV7-2	-	TRBJ2-7	ASSPSYEQY
TRBV5-1	TRBD2	TRBJ2-1	ASSVVAGRPNNEQF
TRBV4-3	-	TRBJ2-7	ASSQERFGRYEQY
TRBV30	-	TRBJ2-5	AWSSNHKETQY
TRBV28	-	TRBJ1-2	ASSFNGYYGYT
TRBV7-3	-	TRBJ2-2	ASSLNPEAGELF
TRBV6-1	TRBD2	TRBJ2-7	ASRETSTSLEQY
TRBV11-2	-	TRBJ1-2	ASSLVGNYGYT
TRBV6-5	-	TRBJ2-5	ASSSTSFQETQY
TRBV10-3	TRBD1	TRBJ2-7	AIRPDRGGNEQY
TRBV28	-	TRBJ1-2	ASSLDPGYANYGYT
TRBV19	-	TRBJ2-1	ASTYVRGGYNEQF
TRBV5-4	-	TRBJ2-7	ASTDSTISEQY
TRBV15	TRBD2	TRBJ2-1	ATSRDRGSGSYNEQF
TRBV6-5	TRBD2	TRBJ2-7	ASSFLGGGEQY
TRBV18	-	TRBJ1-3	ASSQGPGNTIY
TRBV7-2	-	TRBJ2-6	ASSFTGPSPGANVLT
TRBV4-3	-	TRBJ2-2	ASSQDPGVTGELF
TRBV6-5	-	TRBJ2-5	ASSYYGSLETQY
TRBV11-3	-	TRBJ2-7	ASSRQFEDEQY
TRBV6-6	-	TRBJ2-7	ASSSLPSVPYEQY
TRBV5-4	-	TRBJ1-1	ASSLAGANTEAF
TRBV7-2	TRBD2	TRBJ2-3	ASSWGGGSGRDTQY
TRBV6-1	-	TRBJ2-3	ASSRGVGTDTQY
TRBV11-2	TRBD2	TRBJ2-5	ASSFAGLEETQY
TRBV4-3	TRBD2	TRBJ2-2	ASSQSDSGRSGELF
TRBV2	TRBD1	TRBJ1-1	ASTQGQLNTEAF
TRBV30	TRBD1	TRBJ1-6	AWSTGGSYNSPLH
TRBV14	TRBD1	TRBJ2-5	ASSQDLEGRGPETQY
TRBV2	-	TRBJ2-7	ASSEGEDYEQY
TRBV19	-	TRBJ2-1	ASSIGRERGEQF
TRBV29-1	-	TRBJ1-5	SVLENSNQPQH
TRBV19	-	TRBJ2-7	ASKDGLYSYEQY
TRBV28	-	TRBJ2-1	ASSLGGSSYNEQF
TRBV10-1	-	TRBJ1-4	ASSEPGKKLF
TRBV18	-	TRBJ2-1	ASSPLVSLFEQF
TRBV6-6	-	TRBJ1-1	ASSYSTQSTEAF
TRBV19	-	TRBJ1-3	ASNQVDGRTIY
TRBV7-2	TRBD1	TRBJ2-7	ASSPGQGPYEQY
TRBV19	-	TRBJ1-5	ASSAGVLSNQPQH
TRBV19	-	TRBJ2-6	ASSLHRSGGGSGANVLT
TRBV5-4	TRBD2	TRBJ2-2	ASSIAQTSGPPGELF
TRBV29-1	-	TRBJ2-7	SVSGGTSSYEQY
TRBV6-4	TRBD2	TRBJ2-3	ASRLAGASTDTQY
TRBV19	-	TRBJ1-5	ASIGQGINQPQH
TRBV18	-	TRBJ2-1	ASSPLGTGRISSYNEQF
TRBV7-9	-	TRBJ1-2	ASNGTPPFNYGYT
TRBV28	TRBD1	TRBJ1-2	ASSLPDRGYGYT
TRBV7-2	-	TRBJ2-1	ASSSVWNEQF
TRBV10-1	-	TRBJ1-2	ASSETGSYGYT
TRBV6-5	-	TRBJ1-1	ASSSSIGAAF
TRBV11-3	TRBD2	TRBJ2-1	ASSLSTPTSGNYNEQF
TRBV6-5	TRBD1	TRBJ1-1	ASRQGMNTEAF
TRBV7-2	-	TRBJ2-2	ASSLIGGTPTGELF
TRBV14	-	TRBJ1-1	ASSQDQGPLPNTEAF
TRBV18	-	TRBJ1-4	ASSPWADEKLF
TRBV19	TRBD1	TRBJ1-2	ASSLGTVFYGYT